The 17 T cell receptor beta chains in this list originate from one sample, sequenced in a study of blood T cell repertoires in COVID-19. Clones were sequenced by immunoSEQ multiplex PCR, and TCRdb holds only the in-frame ones, with some missing. Among 200,000 to 250,000 clones listed, 65% to 85% were seen once. Sequenced material: PBMCs or T cells enriched from blood (not recorded which). These receptors all stem from a man aged 25 to 45 with acute COVID-19.

V usage is TRBV3-1 (or the pseudogene TRBV3-2) and J usage is TRBJ2-7, with a possible D match to TRBD1 (5 bases). V was pared by 1 base and J by 6 bases, with 13 bases between. The V gene's germline CDR1 is LGHDT and CDR2 YNNKEL (reference sequence). The CDR3 extends over 14 amino acids. Here the CDR3 DNA reads TGTGCCAGCAGCCAAGTCCCGCAGGGCGCCGAGCAGTACTTC. It encodes CASSQVPQGAEQYF.

V and J are TRBV6-5 and TRBJ1-2; 7 bases agree with TRBD1. CDR3 length: 15 residues. Germline CDR1 is MNHEY and CDR2 is SVGAGI. Germline trimming cut 5 bases from V and 7 bases from J; bases unmatched to any gene: 13. In DNA form, the CDR3 reads TGTGCCAGCAGTCTCGGGGGACAGTCCTCCGGTGGCTACACCTTC. Residues: CASSLGGQSSGGYTF.

V and J are TRBV9 and TRBJ1-1, with a possible D match to TRBD1 (6 bases). The CDR3 sequence is 14 residues long. Per the germline V gene, CDR1 is SGDLS and CDR2 is YYNGEE. V lost 4 bases and J 6 bases, leaving 16 bases between the germline ends. CDR3 sequence: CASSPLQGRAEAFF. The DNA for the CDR3 is TGTGCCAGCAGCCCCCTACAGGGACGGGCTGAAGCTTTCTTT.

The genes are TRBV5-1 and TRBJ2-2; 11 bases are a match to TRBD1. J was trimmed by 5 bases and V by 5 bases; bases with no gene match: 5. This CDR3 is 15 amino acids long. Germline assignment: CDR1 SGHRS and CDR2 YFSETQ. The CDR3 region has the DNA TGCGCCAGCAGACGGGGGACAGGGGGAACCGGGGAGCTGTTTTTT. It translates to CASRRGTGGTGELFF.

The genes are TRBV9 and TRBJ1-5, with TRBD1 matching over 10 bases. CDR3 length: 15 residues. Unmatched junction bases numbered 6, after V lost 2 bases and J lost 7 bases. Germline V gene sequence: CDR1 SGDLS, CDR2 YYNGEE. As DNA, the CDR3 is TGTGCCAGCAGCGTTGGGACAGGGGATCGGCAGCCCCAGCATTTT. Translation: CASSVGTGDRQPQHF.

V is TRBV3-1 (or the pseudogene TRBV3-2) and J is TRBJ1-2, with D unclear. Germline values: CDR1 LGHDT, CDR2 YNNKEL (reference sequence). The CDR3 contains 15 residues. Deletions cut 4 bases from V and 10 bases from J, with 22 bases between. CDR3 in DNA: TGTGCCAGCAGCCTTGAGGGATTCCGAGAGGAGGACTACACCTTC. Its protein is CASSLEGFREEDYTF.

The chain links TRBV7-6 to TRBJ1-4, with a weak D call TRBD1 (6 bases). The CDR3 runs to 15 residues. Germline-derived CDR1 and CDR2 are SGHVS and FNYEAQ. The V end lost 4 bases, the J end lost 1 base, and 10 bases lay between the germline ends. The DNA for the CDR3 is TGTGCCAGCAGCTCTTACAGGGAAACTAATGAAAAACTGTTTTTT. Translated, it gives CASSSYRETNEKLFF.

The count of this clone is one. The J gene is TRBJ2-5, the V gene TRBV6-1; possibly TRBD2 for D (5 bases). The CDR3 runs 15 residues. The V and J ends lost 2 bases and 7 bases respectively, with 17 bases between them. Per the germline V gene, CDR1 is MNHNS and CDR2 is SASEGT. CDR3 amino acids: CASSEPSGATGTQYF. CDR3 bases: TGTGCCAGCAGTGAACCGAGCGGAGCCACGGGGACCCAGTACTTC.

The chain combines TRBV6-4 with TRBJ1-2; possible D gene TRBD1, 5 bases. CDR3 length: 14 amino acids. Trimming left V 4 bases short and J 7 bases short, with 16 bases between. Germline assignment: CDR1 MRHNA and CDR2 SNTAGT. Here the CDR3 DNA reads TGTGCCAGCAGTGTCGGCAGGGTGCCATGTGGCTACACCTTC. As protein: CASSVGRVPCGYTF.

V is TRBV24-1 and J is TRBJ2-5; 7 nucleotides agree with TRBD1. CDR3 length: 13 residues. V dropped 4 bases and J dropped 4; count of bases not matched to a gene: 2. Germline CDR1 reads KGHDR; CDR2 reads SFDVKD. The CDR3 DNA reads TGTGCCACCAGTGAGACAGGGCCAGAGACCCAGTACTTC. This gives the protein CATSETGPETQYF.

In its sample, this clone was seen once. This rearrangement joins TRBV27 to TRBJ1-1; 7 bases agree with TRBD1. Germline CDR1 and CDR2: MNHEY and SMNVEV (reference sequence). J gave up 3 bases and V 3 bases, and 4 bases lay outside the gene matches. The CDR3 is made up of 14 amino acids. The CDR3 region is CASSFVGGYTEAFF. The CDR3 region has the DNA TGTGCCAGCAGTTTCGTAGGGGGCTACACTGAAGCTTTCTTT.

This chain links TRBV19 with TRBJ1-4; D possibly corresponds to TRBD1 (6 bases). This CDR3 region has 15 residues. V lost 3 bases, J lost 5 bases, and 13 bases lay in between. CDR1 is LNHDA, CDR2 SQIVND, per germline (reference sequence). The CDR3 sequence: CASSITGSANEKLFF. The CDR3 DNA sequence: TGTGCCAGTAGTATCACAGGGTCGGCGAATGAAAAACTGTTTTTT. Based on the CDR3 plus reference TRBV19 and TRBJ1-4, the full variable domain is DGGITQSPKYLFRKEGQNVTLSCEQNLNHDAMYWYRQDPGQGLRLIYYSQIVNDFQKGDIAEGYSVSREKKESFPLTVTSAQKNPTAFYLCASSITGSANEKLFFGSGTQLSVL.

This chain joins TRBV30 and TRBJ1-5; D possibly corresponds to TRBD1 (5 bases). This CDR3 has 14 residues. CDR1 and CDR2 from the germline V gene are GTSNPN and SVGIG (reference sequence). Deletions cut 5 bases from V and 6 bases from J, with 17 bases between. The CDR3 DNA is TGTGCCTGGGATGGGACGGGACTTGGTCAGCCCCAGCATTTT. Amino acid sequence: CAWDGTGLGQPQHF. Together with reference TRBV30 and TRBJ1-5, the CDR3 gives the full variable domain: SQTIHQWPATLVQPVGSPLSLECTVEGTSNPNLYWYRQAAGRGLQLLFYSVGIGQISSEVPQNLSASRPQDRQFILSSKKLLLSDSGFYLCAWDGTGLGQPQHFGDGTRLSIL.

This clone was found a few times. The J gene is TRBJ1-2, the V gene TRBV28; TRBD1 might be the D (5 bases). The ends were cut back, 2 bases at V and 0 bases at J, with 7 bases in the middle. The V gene's germline CDR1 is MDHEN and CDR2 SYDVKM. The CDR3 is made up of 14 amino acids. The CDR3 here is CASSLGGSNYGYTF. CDR3 nucleotides: TGTGCCAGCAGTTTAGGGGGGTCTAACTATGGCTACACCTTC.

The gene calls are TRBV7-6 and TRBJ1-3; TRBD1 aligns across 8 bases. Germline V gives CDR1 SGHVS, CDR2 FNYEAQ. There are 14 residues in the CDR3. The junction had 2 bases not matched to a gene; V was cut back by 4 bases and J by 3 bases. CDR3: CASSSDRGGNTIYF. In DNA form, the CDR3 reads TGTGCCAGCAGCTCAGACAGGGGTGGAAACACCATATATTTT.

The CDR3 spells CASSVGGAGLDTQYF. CDR3 DNA: TGTGCCAGCAGCGTAGGGGGCGCAGGGTTAGATACGCAGTATTTT. V is TRBV9 and J is TRBJ2-3; a weak D match, TRBD1 (5 bases). V was trimmed by 0 bases and J by 5 bases, leaving 13 bases between them. CDR3 length equals 15 residues. Germline lookup yields CDR1 SGDLS and CDR2 YYNGEE.

This clone was found a few times. This CDR3 is also generated by other DNA sequences in the sample. In nucleotides, the CDR3 is TGTGCCAGCAGTGAAGGGACAGCTAACTATGGCTACACCTTC. Its translation: CASSEGTANYGYTF. The chain joins TRBV6-1 to TRBJ1-2, with D perhaps TRBD1 (6 bases). Trimming removed 1 base from V and 0 bases from J, with 6 bases in between. The CDR3 is 14 residues long. In germline, CDR1 is MNHNS, CDR2 SASEGT.